These 29 T cell receptor beta chains originate from one sample sequenced in a study of OX40 agonist ivuxolimab in advanced cancers. Library preparation was by the immunoSEQ multiplex PCR assay. Entries here come from immuneACCESS through TCRdb and include only in-frame sequences with V and J called. Some clones fail to appear in such tables; in the studies checked, an unresolved V gene covers under half of the shortfall, and the cause of the remainder is unknown. Here the sample has 83,000 or so clones; 90% occur a single time. Approximately 0.69% of the sample is held by the ten biggest clonotypes. The material sequenced was CD4+ or CD8+ T cells sorted from blood, taken in a trial of the OX40 agonist ivuxolimab. The receptors derive from an adult with an advanced solid tumor such as melanoma, head and neck, liver or kidney cancer.

This chain joins TRBV5-4 and TRBJ2-2, with D perhaps matching TRBD1 or TRBD2 (5 bases each). Trimming pared 4 bases from V and 1 base from J, leaving 14 bases between. Germline CDR1 SGHNT, CDR2 YYREEE (reference sequence). The CDR3 loop spans 16 amino acids. This CDR3 reads CASSPRQGVNTGELFF. In DNA form, the CDR3 reads TGTGCCAGCAGCCCGCGGCAGGGAGTGAACACCGGGGAGCTGTTTTTT.

This rearrangement joins TRBV6-6 to TRBJ2-4; TRBD1 agrees at 8 bases. V lost 5 bases to trimming and J lost 0 bases; unmatched junction nucleotides: 6. The CDR3 covers 16 residues. Germline V CDR1 and CDR2: MNHNY, SVGAGI (reference sequence). The CDR3 sequence is CASSPGTGIAKNIQYF. In nucleotides, the CDR3 is TGTGCCAGCAGTCCCGGGACAGGAATAGCCAAAAACATTCAGTACTTC.

The chain joins TRBV4-2 to TRBJ2-7; 12 bases map to TRBD2. The V gene's germline CDR1 is LGHNA and CDR2 YNFKEQ. The V and J ends lost 0 bases and 4 bases, in that order; junction bases with no gene match: 4. CDR3 length equals 16 residues. Here the CDR3 DNA reads TGTGCCAGCAGCCAAGAGGCTAGCGGGAGGGCGTACGAGCAGTACTTC. It codes for CASSQEASGRAYEQYF.

The rearrangement uses TRBV6-1 and TRBJ2-4; D gene unclear. Germline V gene sequence: CDR1 MNHNS, CDR2 SASEGT. This CDR3 has 13 residues. Trimming took off 7 bases at V and 0 bases at J, with 7 bases between the two ends. CDR3 bases: TGTGCCAGCAAGTATATAGCCAAAAACATTCAGTACTTC. It codes for CASKYIAKNIQYF.

This chain uses TRBV28 with TRBJ2-7, with 8 bases lining up with TRBD2. The CDR3 sequence is 16 residues long. Trimming removed 2 bases from V and 5 bases from J; junction bases left unmatched: 11. The germline V gene has CDR1 MDHEN and CDR2 SYDVKM. The CDR3 DNA follows: TGTGCCAGCAGTTTAGTTTCGGGGGGGCCAGGACACGAGCAGTACTTC. It encodes CASSLVSGGPGHEQYF.

This chain uses TRBV29-1 with TRBJ2-1; D might be TRBD1 (5 bases). The CDR3 covers 14 residues. Trimming stripped 3 bases from V and 8 bases from J, with 17 bases between. Germline V gene lookup returns CDR1 SQVTM and CDR2 ANQGSEA. CDR3 bases: TGCAGCGTTGAGGTACAGGTTTTTAATGATGAGCAGTTCTTC. Protein sequence: CSVEVQVFNDEQFF.

The chain is built from TRBV20-1 and TRBJ1-1; unclear D gene. The CDR3 has 11 residues. The ends were cut back, 1 base at V and 9 bases at J, with 9 bases in the middle. Germline CDR1 and CDR2: DFQATT and SNEGSKA (reference sequence). The CDR3 loop reads CSARVYSKAFF. The CDR3 DNA is TGCAGTGCTAGAGTGTACAGTAAAGCTTTCTTT.

This clone appeared once. The chain uses TRBV18 and TRBJ2-1; TRBD1 matches 8 bases. Germline CDR1 KGHSH, CDR2 LQKENI. With V trimmed by 3 bases and J by 0 bases, 7 bases remained unmatched. The CDR3 runs to 17 residues. The CDR3: CASSPSTGASSYNEQFF. CDR3 nucleotide sequence: TGTGCCAGCTCACCGTCGACAGGGGCCAGCTCCTACAATGAGCAGTTCTTC.

The chain joins TRBV9 to TRBJ2-5; 7 positions match TRBD1. The assigned J gene may be wrong: the sequence end matches TRBJ2-7 better. The CDR3 totals 14 residues. The germline V gene has CDR1 SGDLS and CDR2 YYNGEE. The CDR3 sequence is CASSQGVPNYEQYF. In nucleotides, the CDR3 is TGTGCCAGCAGCCAGGGGGTTCCGAACTACGAGCAGTACTTC.

This chain uses TRBV29-1 with TRBJ2-1; the match to TRBD2 covers 13 bases. The CDR3 is 15 residues long. Per the germline V gene, CDR1 is SQVTM and CDR2 is ANQGSEA. V was clipped by 4 bases and J by 2 bases; unmatched bases: 2. CDR3 DNA: TGCAGCGTTGCGGGACTAGCGGGAACCTACAATGAGCAGTTCTTC. This gives the protein CSVAGLAGTYNEQFF.

The chain uses TRBV21-1 and TRBJ2-7. TRBV21-1 counts as a pseudogene. This CDR3 has 13 residues. CDR3 nucleotides: TGTGCCAGCAGTGGAACAGCGTCCCACGAGCAGTACTTC. It encodes CASSGTASHEQYF.

The V gene is TRBV18, the J gene TRBJ2-5; D remains unclear. V lost 2 bases and J 1 base, leaving 5 bases between the germline ends. The CDR3 sequence is 13 residues long. Germline CDR1 and CDR2: KGHSH and LQKENI. DNA of the CDR3: TGTGCCAGCTCACCAGTCGTCCAAGAGACCCAGTACTTC. This gives the protein CASSPVVQETQYF.

The chain recombines TRBV5-1 with TRBJ2-5, with D unresolved. In germline, CDR1 is SGHRS, CDR2 YFSETQ. CDR3 length equals 15 residues. Trimming shortened V by 4 bases and J by 2 bases, and 15 bases separated the two germline ends. In nucleotides, the CDR3 is TGCGCCAGCAGCCAAGGACCCACGATTCAAGAGACCCAGTACTTC. It encodes CASSQGPTIQETQYF.

This chain links TRBV21-1 with TRBJ2-4; the table assigns TRBD1, which was not confirmed against the DNA. TRBV21-1 is marked as a pseudogene. This CDR3 has 15 residues. CDR3 nucleotides: TGTGCCAGCAGCAAAGCGCCGGGACAGGGGAACATTCAGTACTTC. This translates into CASSKAPGQGNIQYF.

This clone was picked up a small number of times. This CDR3 is also generated by other DNA sequences in the sample. The J gene is TRBJ2-7, the V gene TRBV11-2; either TRBD1 or TRBD2 may supply D (5 bases each). Germline V gives CDR1 SGHAT, CDR2 FQNNGV. V was pared by 1 base and J by 3 bases, with 10 bases between. The CDR3 consists of 14 residues. The CDR3 nucleotides read TGTGCCAGCAGCTTAGTTGGGGGAGACTACGAGCAGTACTTC. Translating gives CASSLVGGDYEQYF.

The chain uses TRBV7-6 and TRBJ2-1; 12 bases are a match to TRBD2. Per germline, CDR1 SGHVS and CDR2 FNYEAQ. V gave up 1 base and J gave up 15 bases; unmatched junction bases: 4. This CDR3 has 13 residues. The CDR3 protein is CASSLVLAGGVFF. Written as DNA, the CDR3 is TGTGCCAGCAGCTTAGTTCTAGCGGGAGGGGTGTTCTTC.

This clone was counted only a few times. This chain uses TRBV18 with TRBJ2-2, with D perhaps TRBD1 (5 bases). CDR3 length equals 16 residues. Trimming removed 0 bases from V and 1 base from J, with 9 bases in between. Per germline, CDR1 KGHSH and CDR2 LQKENI. CDR3 sequence reads: CASSPPNGQNTGELFF. For the CDR3, the DNA is TGTGCCAGCTCACCACCAAATGGACAGAACACCGGGGAGCTGTTTTTT.

This clone showed up just once. This chain links TRBV5-1 with TRBJ2-7; TRBD1 matches 7 bases. CDR1 and CDR2 from the germline V gene are SGHRS and YFSETQ. J was trimmed by 2 bases and V by 2 bases; bases with no gene match: 4. This CDR3 contains 14 residues. The CDR3 DNA is TGCGCCAGCAGCTTCTCAGGGGGTGCCTACGAGCAGTACTTC. It yields the protein CASSFSGGAYEQYF. Full variable domain (rest looked up from reference TRBV5-1 and TRBJ2-7): KAGVTQTPRYLIKTRGQQVTLSCSPISGHRSVSWYQQTPGQGLQFLFEYFSETQRNKGNFPGRFSGRQFSNSRSEMNVSTLELGDSALYLCASSFSGGAYEQYFGPGTRLTVT.

The genes are TRBV5-5 and TRBJ1-1; D might be TRBD1 (6 bases). The CDR3 extends over 13 amino acids. CDR1 SGHKS and CDR2 YYEKEE come from the germline V gene (reference sequence). Between the trimmed V and J ends, which lost 4 bases and 5 bases, there was a span of 12 bases. CDR3 coding DNA: TGTGCCAGCAGCCAACAGGGCTGGACTGAAGCTTTCTTT. This sequence encodes CASSQQGWTEAFF. Supplemented by reference TRBV5-5 and TRBJ1-1, the full variable domain reads DAGVTQSPTHLIKTRGQQVTLRCSPISGHKSVSWYQQVLGQGPQFIFQYYEKEERGRGNFPDRFSARQFPNYSSELNVNALLLGDSALYLCASSQQGWTEAFFGQGTRLTVV.

The chain links TRBV5-1 to TRBJ2-7; D may be TRBD2 (7 bases). This CDR3 spans 13 amino acids. V was trimmed by 0 bases and J by 5 bases, leaving 9 bases between them. Germline CDR1 SGHRS, CDR2 YFSETQ. CDR3 coding DNA: TGCGCCAGCAGCTTGGGGGAGGGGGACGAGCAGTACTTC. This sequence encodes CASSLGEGDEQYF.

Here the CDR3 reads CASSFKTTTIRGANVLTF. CDR3 bases: TGTGCCAGCAGCTTCAAGACCACAACGATTCGTGGGGCCAACGTCCTGACTTTC. This sequence joins TRBV5-5 and TRBJ2-6; no definite D call. V lost 2 bases and J lost 3, with 18 bases in between. Per the germline V gene, CDR1 is SGHKS and CDR2 is YYEKEE (reference sequence). This CDR3 has 18 residues. Filled out from reference TRBV5-5 and TRBJ2-6, the complete variable domain reads DAGVTQSPTHLIKTRGQQVTLRCSPISGHKSVSWYQQVLGQGPQFIFQYYEKEERGRGNFPDRFSARQFPNYSSELNVNALLLGDSALYLCASSFKTTTIRGANVLTFGAGSRLTVL.

The J gene is TRBJ1-2, the V gene TRBV6-5; D possibly corresponds to TRBD1 (5 bases). Germline V gene data show CDR1 as MNHEY and CDR2 as SVGAGI. V lost 2 bases to trimming and J lost 4 bases, with 17 bases between them. CDR3 length equals 16 residues. CDR3 nucleotide sequence: TGTGCCAGCAGTTACGGGGCGGGCAGGGCTGGCTATGGCTACACCTTC. It specifies CASSYGAGRAGYGYTF.

The V and J genes are TRBV7-3 and TRBJ2-3; 9 nucleotides agree with TRBD2. Per the germline V gene, CDR1 is SGHTA and CDR2 is FQGTGA. The V gene end was trimmed by 5 bases and the J gene end by 0 bases; junction bases not matched to a gene: 9. This CDR3 contains 17 residues. CDR3 in amino acids: CASSAGPGLASTDTQYF. DNA for the CDR3: TGTGCCAGCAGCGCAGGTCCGGGACTAGCTAGCACAGATACGCAGTATTTT.

The CDR3 sequence: CASSGWSEQFF. The CDR3, as DNA: TGTGCCAGCAGTGGGTGGTCTGAGCAGTTCTTC. V usage is TRBV6-1 and J usage is TRBJ2-1, with unresolved D. The CDR3 length is 11 residues. Germline lookup yields CDR1 MNHNS and CDR2 SASEGT. V lost 4 bases and J 9 bases, leaving 7 bases between the germline ends.

The chain carries TRBV5-4 and TRBJ1-2; 8 bases match TRBD1. Germline lookup yields CDR1 SGHNT and CDR2 YYREEE (reference sequence). There are 12 residues in the CDR3. With V trimmed by 4 bases and J by 6 bases, 2 bases remained unmatched. CDR3 bases: TGTGCCAGCAGCGGGGGACAGGATGGCTACACCTTC. It encodes CASSGGQDGYTF.

The chain links TRBV29-1 to TRBJ2-7; 7 bases line up with TRBD1. CDR1 and CDR2 from the germline V gene are SQVTM and ANQGSEA. Trimming took 5 bases from V and 5 from J; bases not matched to a gene: 3. The CDR3 is 11 amino acids. CDR3 amino acids: CSVRTGDEQYF. In DNA, the CDR3 is TGCAGCGTTCGAACAGGGGACGAGCAGTACTTC.

This clone was detected only a few times. The CDR3 coding sequence is TGTGCCAGTAGTACCGCCGGGCCCCAGCATTTT. It codes for CASSTAGPQHF. This sequence joins TRBV19 and TRBJ1-5; D unresolved. Germline V CDR1 and CDR2: LNHDA, SQIVND (reference sequence). V was clipped by 4 bases and J by 9 bases, with 7 bases between them. The CDR3 totals 11 residues.

The chain couples TRBV5-7 to TRBJ1-2; possible D gene TRBD1, 6 bases. TRBV5-7 is an open reading frame whose function is uncertain. V gave up 3 bases and J gave up 5 bases, with 17 bases separating them. CDR3 length equals 15 residues. The CDR3 sequence is CASSSQYTGLYGYTF. CDR3 sequence (DNA): TGTGCCAGCAGCTCTCAATATACAGGGTTGTATGGCTACACCTTC.

The chain carries TRBV28 and TRBJ1-1; tentative D call: TRBD1 (5 bases). Germline V gene lookup returns CDR1 MDHEN and CDR2 SYDVKM. The V gene lost 5 bases and the J gene lost 2 bases, with 12 bases spanning the gap. This CDR3 region has 14 residues. Here the CDR3 reads CASSGRQLNTEAFF. In DNA form, the CDR3 reads TGTGCCAGCAGTGGTAGACAGCTCAACACTGAAGCTTTCTTT.